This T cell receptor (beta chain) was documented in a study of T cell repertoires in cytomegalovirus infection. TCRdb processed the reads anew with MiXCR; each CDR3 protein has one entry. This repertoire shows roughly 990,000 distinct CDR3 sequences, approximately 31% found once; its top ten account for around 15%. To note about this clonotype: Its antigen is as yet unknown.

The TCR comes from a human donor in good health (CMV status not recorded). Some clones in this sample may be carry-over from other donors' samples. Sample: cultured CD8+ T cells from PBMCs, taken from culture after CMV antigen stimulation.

In nucleotides, the CDR3 is TGTGCCAGCAGCGTAGTGCCCGCCAATGAGCAGTTCTTC. This sequence encodes CASSVVPANEQFF. The chain links TRBV9 to TRBJ2-1; D call uncertain. Germline-derived CDR1 and CDR2 are SGDLS and YYNGEE. V dropped 0 bases and J dropped 6 bases, with 7 bases sitting between them. This CDR3 has 13 amino acids.